This TCR beta chain was observed in a study of blood T cell repertoires in COVID-19. About the research overall: Some COVID-19 samples were acute and others convalescent; all came from the United States, Italy and Spain. Sample material is recorded as cDNA or gDNA derived from T cells, B-cell-depleted T cells, or PBMCs.

Original processing methods: The assay estimated nucleated cells by amplifying reference gene primers. Here immunoSEQ multiplex PCR was the method, and the copy in TCRdb shows in-frame clones only, minus some. For V, J and clone size, that table is used; D and trimming come from the DNA. The data hold 150,000 to 200,000 clones, with around 87% observed a single time. This CDR3 contains 14 residues. The germline CDR1 and CDR2 sequences are SGHRS and YFSETQ. V lost 5 bases, J lost 3 bases, and 12 bases lay in between. V is TRBV5-1 and J is TRBJ1-3; D might be TRBD1 (6 bases). The origin of this receptor is a man aged 35 to 55 with active or convalescent COVID-19. Sequencing used peripheral blood. CDR3 protein: CASSSGAVGNTIYF. As DNA, the CDR3 is TGCGCCAGCAGTTCAGGGGCCGTTGGAAACACCATATATTTT.